Reported below is one T cell receptor (beta chain). Sequencing used immunoSEQ multiplex PCR; TCRdb keeps in-frame clones, though not all of them. Of around 150,000 clones listed, around 92% are singletons. The CDR3 has 13 residues. Germline V lookup: CDR1 LGHNA, CDR2 YSLEER. V was trimmed by 1 base and J by 6 bases, leaving 10 bases between them. The sample comes from a study of T cell responses to AZD1222 COVID-19 vaccine. The chain uses TRBV4-3 and TRBJ2-7; D not resolved. The receptor comes from an adult in good health. Specimen: peripheral blood, collected on day 0 of AZD1222 vaccination. CDR3 in DNA: TGCGCCAGCAGCCAAGTATGGGGTTCCGAGCAGTACTTC. Amino acids: CASSQVWGSEQYF.